This TCR beta chain came from a study of blood T cell repertoires in COVID-19. Whole-study context: The United States, Italy and Spain supplied acute and convalescent COVID-19 samples. Sources were T cells, B-cell-depleted T cells, or PBMCs; the material itself was cDNA or gDNA.

How the authors handled the data: Reference gene primer amplification gave estimated nucleated cell counts. Libraries were prepared by immunoSEQ multiplex PCR; TCRdb keeps only in-frame clonotypes and omits some of them. Clone size and the V and J calls come from that table; the DNA yielded D and trimming. The repertoire consists of some 200,000 clones, with less than 90% occurring once and the leading ten covering about 2.2%. The CDR3 extends over 16 amino acids. Germline loops: CDR1 SGHTA, CDR2 FQGTGA. V lost 5 bases and J lost 7; bases outside the gene matches: 10. V usage is TRBV7-3 and J usage is TRBJ2-2, with TRBD2 identical over 10 bases. This clonotype was obtained from a woman aged 45-65 years with acute or convalescent COVID-19. The sequenced material came from peripheral blood. In DNA, the CDR3 is TGTGCCAGCAGCCGAGAACTAGCGGGGTATGGCGGGGAGCTGTTTTTT. Residues: CASSRELAGYGGELFF.